This T cell receptor beta chain originates from a study of shared clonotypes between healthy human individuals. As processed by the authors: Without quality scores, immunoSEQ junctional reads could not be filtered like full-length reads. Clones were read by immunoSEQ multiplex PCR, and TCRdb kept only the in-frame ones, dropping some. From that table come the V and J calls and clone size; the DNA was used to work out D and trimming. The sample consists of approximately 620,000 clones, 97% of them appearing once. As regards this clone: Its antigen is not known.

CDR3 size: 12 residues. V was pared by 6 bases and J by 3 bases, with 9 bases between. Germline assignment: CDR1 WNHNN and CDR2 SYGVQD (reference sequence). General study points: Relative to their counterparts shared across all four donors, non-shared clonotypes exhibited diminished generation probabilities. The represented genetic and exposure-history diversity was limited by the small number of donors.

This clonotype was sampled from a woman in her twenties or thirties in good health. The sequenced sample was naive CD4+ T cells sorted from blood. Subset here: CD45RA+ positively selected. The chain combines TRBV10-1 with TRBJ2-7; perhaps TRBD2 as D (5 bases). The CDR3 bases are TGCGCCAGCAGCAACAGCGGCTACGAGCAGTACTTC. Translating it yields CASSNSGYEQYF.